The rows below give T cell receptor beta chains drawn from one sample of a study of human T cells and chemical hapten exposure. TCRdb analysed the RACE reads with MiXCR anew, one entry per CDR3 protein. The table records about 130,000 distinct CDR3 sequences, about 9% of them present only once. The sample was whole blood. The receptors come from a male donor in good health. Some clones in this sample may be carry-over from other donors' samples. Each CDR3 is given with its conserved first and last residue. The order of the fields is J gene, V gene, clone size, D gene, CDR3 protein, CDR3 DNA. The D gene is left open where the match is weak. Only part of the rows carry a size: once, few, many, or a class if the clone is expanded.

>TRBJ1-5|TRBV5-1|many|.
CASRLGPSNQPQHF
TGCGCCAGCAGGCTTGGGCCGAGCAATCAGCCCCAGCATTTT
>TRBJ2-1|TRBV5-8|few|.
CASSLADTGAGEQFF
TGTGCCAGCAGCTTGGCCGATACCGGGGCCGGGGAGCAGTTCTTC
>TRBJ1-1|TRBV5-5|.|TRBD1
CASSFGQGTTEAFF
TGTGCCAGCAGCTTTGGACAGGGTACGACTGAAGCTTTCTTT
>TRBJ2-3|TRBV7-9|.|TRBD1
CASSLGGQDPPDTQYF
TGTGCCAGCAGCTTAGGGGGACAGGACCCCCCCGATACGCAGTATTTT
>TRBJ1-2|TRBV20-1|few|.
CSARGGGVRIGYTF
TGCAGTGCTAGAGGAGGGGGGGTGAGGATCGGCTACACCTTC
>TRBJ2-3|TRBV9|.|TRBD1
CASSVATRRQGAYTQYF
TGTGCCAGCAGCGTAGCTACGAGGAGGCAGGGGGCCTATACGCAGTATTTT
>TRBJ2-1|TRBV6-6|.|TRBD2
CASSYSWRLAGGRVYNEQFF
TGTGCCAGCAGTTACTCTTGGCGGCTAGCGGGAGGCCGGGTGTACAATGAGCAGTTCTTC
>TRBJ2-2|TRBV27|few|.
CASTILQGTAGELFF
TGTGCCAGCACCATTTTACAGGGAACGGCCGGGGAGCTGTTTTTT
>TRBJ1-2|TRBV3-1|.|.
CASSQVADYYGYTF
TGTGCCAGCAGCCAAGTTGCCGATTACTATGGCTACACCTTC
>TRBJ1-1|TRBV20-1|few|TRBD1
CSAREQGAGTEAFF
TGCAGTGCTAGAGAACAGGGGGCGGGAACTGAAGCTTTCTTT
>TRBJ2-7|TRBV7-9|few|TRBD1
CASSEDRGFYEQYF
TGTGCCAGCAGCGAGGACAGGGGGTTCTACGAGCAGTACTTC
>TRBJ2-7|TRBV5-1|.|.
CASSLSVGDLSYEQYF
TGCGCCAGCAGCTTGAGCGTCGGGGATCTCTCCTACGAGCAGTACTTC
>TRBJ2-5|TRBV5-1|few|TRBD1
CASSLSGQGGETQYF
TGCGCCAGCAGCTTGAGTGGACAGGGAGGCGAGACCCAGTACTTC
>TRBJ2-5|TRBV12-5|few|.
CASGLVQETQYF
TGTGCTAGTGGTTTGGTACAAGAGACCCAGTACTTC
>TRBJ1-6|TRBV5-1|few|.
CASSLDPGAPSPLHF
TGCGCCAGCAGCTTGGACCCGGGGGCGCCTTCACCCCTCCACTTT
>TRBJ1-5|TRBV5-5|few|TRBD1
CASSPGTGDHQPQHF
TGTGCCAGCAGCCCGGGGACAGGGGACCATCAGCCCCAGCATTTT
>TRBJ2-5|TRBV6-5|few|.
CASSYSWPDQQETQYF
TGTGCCAGCAGTTACTCGTGGCCAGATCAACAAGAGACCCAGTACTTC
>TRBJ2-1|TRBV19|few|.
CASRLGLSNNEQFF
TGTGCCAGTAGGTTGGGCCTTAGTAACAATGAGCAGTTCTTC
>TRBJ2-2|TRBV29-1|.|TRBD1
CSVEKGASNTGELFF
TGCAGCGTTGAGAAGGGGGCCTCGAACACCGGGGAGCTGTTTTTT
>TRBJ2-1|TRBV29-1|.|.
CSTQELVPDNEQFF
TGCAGTACTCAGGAGCTAGTCCCGGACAATGAGCAGTTCTTC
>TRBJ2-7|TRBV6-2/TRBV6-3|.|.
CAGSGTSGEQYF
TGTGCCGGGTCGGGGACTTCAGGGGAGCAGTACTTC
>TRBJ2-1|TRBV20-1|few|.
CSARDGRGVGTYNEQFF
TGCAGTGCTAGAGATGGGCGCGGGGTTGGAACCTACAATGAGCAGTTCTTC
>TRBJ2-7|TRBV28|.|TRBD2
CASSYRDYTYEQYF
TGTGCCAGCAGTTACCGGGACTACACCTACGAGCAGTACTTC